This T cell receptor (beta chain) came from a study of blood T cells in healthy people across ages. The study's findings and limits: Donor CMV status, an unknown factor, possibly confounded changes in expanded clonotypes.

Details on this clonotype: No antigen is known for it.

Alongside a J-beta primer mix, a sample-barcoded 5' primer served in a second PCR lasting 7 to 11 cycles. MiXCR was run by TCRdb on the 5' RACE reads, yielding one entry per CDR3 protein. The sample contains about 800,000 distinct CDR3 sequences, 20% to 25% of which appear only once. V gave up 7 bases and J gave up 6 bases, with 19 bases separating them. This CDR3 is 13 amino acids long. CDR1 is SQVTM and CDR2 is ANQGSEA in the germline V gene. Roughly 10 milliliters was the volume of peripheral blood drawn from each donor. This sample was shared with a second study, whose subject was T cells of mothers and their children. From that report: Per child, around 2.7 million TCR beta CDR3 reads were obtained, against over 9 million per mother. The overlap seen between related mothers and children slightly exceeded that of unrelated pairs, though not significantly.

This receptor was obtained from a boy aged 5-17 years in good health. The sample consisted of blood. V usage is TRBV29-1 and J usage is TRBJ2-7; the D gene is possibly TRBD2 (6 bases). CDR3 bases: TGCAGCGCTGGGTCCGGGACTCCCGGCGAGCAGTACTTC. This translates into CSAGSGTPGEQYF.